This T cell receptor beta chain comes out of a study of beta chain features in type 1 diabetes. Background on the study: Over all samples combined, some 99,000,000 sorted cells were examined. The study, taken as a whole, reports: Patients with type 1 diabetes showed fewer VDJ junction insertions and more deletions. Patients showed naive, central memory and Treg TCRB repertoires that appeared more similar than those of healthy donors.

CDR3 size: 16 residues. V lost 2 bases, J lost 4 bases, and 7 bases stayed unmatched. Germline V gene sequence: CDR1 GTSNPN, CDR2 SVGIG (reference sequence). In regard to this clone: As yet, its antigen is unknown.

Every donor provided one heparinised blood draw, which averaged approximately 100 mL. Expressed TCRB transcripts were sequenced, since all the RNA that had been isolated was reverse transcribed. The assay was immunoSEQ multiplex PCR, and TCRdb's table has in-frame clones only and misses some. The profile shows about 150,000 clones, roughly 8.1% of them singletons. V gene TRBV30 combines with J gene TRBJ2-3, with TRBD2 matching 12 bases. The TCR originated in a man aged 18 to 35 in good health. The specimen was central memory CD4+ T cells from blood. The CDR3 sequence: CAWSSGLAGPADTQYF. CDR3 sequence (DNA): TGTGCCTGGAGTTCAGGACTAGCGGGGCCGGCAGATACGCAGTATTTT. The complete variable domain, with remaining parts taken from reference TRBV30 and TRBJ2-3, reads SQTIHQWPATLVQPVGSPLSLECTVEGTSNPNLYWYRQAAGRGLQLLFYSVGIGQISSEVPQNLSASRPQDRQFILSSKKLLLSDSGFYLCAWSSGLAGPADTQYFGPGTRLTVL.